The 26 T cell receptor beta chains reported below all come from one sample, sequenced in a study of T cell responses to AZD1222 COVID-19 vaccine. Method: immunoSEQ multiplex PCR; TCRdb's copy keeps in-frame clones and lacks some. The table lists hundreds of thousands of clones, 85% to 95% of them singletons. Sequences were derived from peripheral blood, sampled on day 0 of MenACWY control vaccination. The source of these receptors is an adult in good health.

The chain carries TRBV6-2 or TRBV6-3 and TRBJ1-2; D gene uncertain. Germline values: CDR1 MNHEY, CDR2 SVGEGT. This CDR3 contains 13 residues. The V and J ends lost 2 bases and 13 bases respectively, with 17 bases between them. CDR3 amino acids: CASSYPDGYVGTF. The CDR3 nucleotides are TGTGCCAGCAGTTACCCTGACGGGTATGTCGGCACCTTC.

The table lists this clone with a few counts. The rearrangement links TRBV2 to TRBJ1-3; D gene ambiguous. CDR3 length: 14 amino acids. Germline loops: CDR1 SNHLY, CDR2 FYNNEI. Between the trimmed V and J ends, which lost 8 bases and 2 bases, there was a span of 13 bases. The CDR3 loop reads CASSRPRAGNTIYF. DNA for the CDR3: TGTGCCAGCTCTAGGCCAAGGGCTGGAAACACCATATATTTT.

The chain recombines TRBV4-1 with TRBJ1-4; no reliable D call. Trimming pared 1 base from V and 4 bases from J, leaving 10 bases between. CDR1 is MGHRA and CDR2 is YSYEKL in the germline V gene. The CDR3 contains 15 residues. CDR3: CASSQVYGGNEKLFF. Written as DNA, the CDR3 is TGCGCCAGCAGCCAAGTTTACGGTGGTAATGAAAAACTGTTTTTT.

The count of this clone is one. This chain uses TRBV6-4 with TRBJ2-1; 8 bases map to TRBD1. From germline, CDR1 is MRHNA and CDR2 SNTAGT. The CDR3 runs to 13 residues. The V segment lost 6 bases and the J segment 8 bases; nucleotides outside the gene matches: 6. This CDR3 is CASRGQGSDEQFF. In DNA, the CDR3 is TGTGCCAGCAGAGGACAGGGTTCGGATGAGCAGTTCTTC.

The chain recombines TRBV19 with TRBJ2-1, with D perhaps given as TRBD1 or TRBD2 (5 bases each). V dropped 0 bases and J dropped 7 bases, with 19 bases sitting between them. The CDR3 is 17 amino acids. CDR1 is LNHDA and CDR2 is SQIVND in the germline V gene (reference sequence). The DNA for the CDR3 is TGTGCCAGTAGTATAGATCTGAGGGGTCCTACGGGAAATGAGCAGTTCTTC. It specifies CASSIDLRGPTGNEQFF.

The genes are TRBV11-2 and TRBJ2-5; TRBD2 aligns across 8 bases. The CDR3 is made up of 15 amino acids. CDR1 is SGHAT and CDR2 is FQNNGV in the germline V gene. J was trimmed by 4 bases and V by 8 bases; bases with no gene match: 12. Here the CDR3 DNA reads TGTGCCAGCGCTACGACCGGGGGGGCCGTAGAGACCCAGTACTTC. It yields the protein CASATTGGAVETQYF.

This clone was picked up a small number of times. The J gene is TRBJ2-7, the V gene TRBV11-2, with 7 bases lining up with TRBD2. CDR3 length: 14 amino acids. Germline lookup yields CDR1 SGHAT and CDR2 FQNNGV. Losses at the gene ends were 1 base for V and 2 bases for J; bases not matched to a gene: 2. The CDR3 DNA is TGTGCCAGCAGCTTAGTGAGCGGGGCCTACGAGCAGTACTTC. This sequence encodes CASSLVSGAYEQYF.

The rearrangement uses TRBV29-1 and TRBJ1-1, with D perhaps matching TRBD1 (5 bases). Per the germline V gene, CDR1 is SQVTM and CDR2 is ANQGSEA. The V and J ends lost 7 bases and 10 bases respectively, with 19 bases between them. There are 12 residues in the CDR3. CDR3: CSGRDPGGPAFF. CDR3 bases: TGCAGCGGCCGGGACCCCGGCGGCCCAGCTTTCTTT.

The rearrangement joins TRBV7-2 to TRBJ1-1, with D possibly matching TRBD1 (5 bases). The CDR3 sequence is 14 residues long. Trimming removed 5 bases from V and 0 bases from J, with 10 bases in between. CDR1 and CDR2 (germline): SGHTA, FQGNSA. The CDR3 loop reads CASSPRAMNTEAFF. DNA for the CDR3: TGTGCCAGCAGCCCCAGGGCGATGAACACTGAAGCTTTCTTT.

The chain joins TRBV29-1 to TRBJ1-2; 7 nucleotides align to TRBD1. The germline gives CDR1 SQVTM, CDR2 ANQGSEA. The CDR3 is made up of 15 amino acids. V lost 7 bases to trimming and J lost 13 bases; unmatched junction nucleotides: 24. CDR3 loop: CSARFQGGAAQRSTF. CDR3 DNA: TGCAGCGCTAGATTTCAAGGGGGCGCGGCCCAAAGGAGCACCTTC.

The chain employs TRBV28 and TRBJ1-6; 7 bases align to TRBD1. After removal of 5 bases from V and 0 bases from J, the junction contained 7 bases not matched to a gene. This CDR3 region has 17 residues. Germline V gene sequence: CDR1 MDHEN, CDR2 SYDVKM. The CDR3 nucleotides are TGTGCCAGCAGTAGCATACAGGGGAGCTCCTATAATTCACCCCTCCACTTT. It translates to CASSSIQGSSYNSPLHF.

The V call is TRBV3-1 (or the pseudogene TRBV3-2), the J call TRBJ1-2; unclear D gene. Trimming pared 1 base from V and 6 bases from J, leaving 9 bases between. CDR3 size: 13 residues. CDR1 LGHDT and CDR2 YNNKEL come from the germline V gene (reference sequence). The CDR3 region has the DNA TGTGCCAGCAGCCAAGGCGGGAGCGATGGCTACACCTTC. It codes for CASSQGGSDGYTF.

This chain uses TRBV27 with TRBJ2-7; no clear D gene. The CDR3 length is 13 residues. V lost 5 bases and J 1 base, leaving 9 bases between the germline ends. The germline gives CDR1 MNHEY, CDR2 SMNVEV (reference sequence). CDR3 coding DNA: TGTGCCAGCAGTAGCAGGAGATCCTACGAGCAGTACTTC. It is translated as CASSSRRSYEQYF.

The CDR3 DNA sequence: TGTGCCATCAGTGAGTCGAAATGGGAGACCCAGTACTTC. It codes for CAISESKWETQYF. The chain combines TRBV10-3 with TRBJ2-5; D ambiguous. CDR1 and CDR2 from the germline V gene are ENHRY and SYGVKD. With 0 bases removed from V and 5 bases from J, the gap between germline ends came to 7 bases. The CDR3 runs to 13 residues.

The chain couples TRBV27 to TRBJ1-1; D ambiguous. Per the germline V gene, CDR1 is MNHEY and CDR2 is SMNVEV (reference sequence). The CDR3 covers 13 residues. Trimming took 2 bases from V and 2 from J, leaving 6 bases between them. The CDR3 sequence is CASSLRINTEAFF. The CDR3 DNA reads as TGTGCCAGCAGTTTAAGGATAAACACTGAAGCTTTCTTT.

The chain has TRBV30 and TRBJ1-5, with D perhaps TRBD1 (6 bases). Germline V gene lookup returns CDR1 GTSNPN and CDR2 SVGIG (reference sequence). The V end lost 4 bases, the J end lost 7 bases, and 14 bases lay between the germline ends. The CDR3 is made up of 13 amino acids. The CDR3 sequence is CAWNRDKYQPQHF. The CDR3 DNA is TGTGCCTGGAACAGGGACAAGTACCAGCCCCAGCATTTT.

V usage is TRBV6-5 and J usage is TRBJ1-2; TRBD1 matches at 9 bases. V shed 0 bases and J 1 base; nucleotides not matched to a gene: 0. CDR1 is MNHEY, CDR2 SVGAGI, per germline. The CDR3 consists of 15 residues. CDR3 residues: CASSYSTGGNYGYTF. The CDR3 coding sequence is TGTGCCAGCAGTTACTCGACAGGGGGTAACTATGGCTACACCTTC.

The V and J genes are TRBV9 and TRBJ1-5; D unclear. The CDR3 is made up of 13 amino acids. Germline V lookup: CDR1 SGDLS, CDR2 YYNGEE. Deletions cut 3 bases from V and 1 base from J, with 5 bases between. This CDR3 reads CASSAQSNQPQHF. The DNA for the CDR3 is TGTGCCAGCAGCGCACAGAGCAATCAGCCCCAGCATTTT.

CDR3 residues: CASSAPRTSGSYNEQFF. The CDR3 DNA reads TGCGCCAGCAGCGCCCCTAGGACTAGCGGTTCCTACAATGAGCAGTTCTTC. This chain connects TRBV10-2 to TRBJ2-1, with 10 positions matching TRBD2. The V gene's germline CDR1 is WSHSY and CDR2 SAAADI. After removal of 6 bases from V and 1 base from J, the junction contained 9 bases not matched to a gene. The CDR3 covers 17 residues.

The chain links TRBV18 to TRBJ1-2; the match to TRBD1 covers 7 bases. Germline lookup yields CDR1 KGHSH and CDR2 LQKENI. The J segment lost 0 bases and the V segment lost 6 bases, leaving 4 bases of the junction unmatched. The length of the CDR3 is 14 residues. Here the CDR3 DNA reads TGTGCCAGCTCGCACGACAGGGCTAACTATGGCTACACCTTC. Its protein product is CASSHDRANYGYTF.

The J gene is TRBJ1-2, the V gene TRBV19; D perhaps matches TRBD1 (6 bases). The CDR3 has 14 amino acids. The ends were cut back, 4 bases at V and 5 bases at J, with 14 bases in the middle. Per the germline V gene, CDR1 is LNHDA and CDR2 is SQIVND (reference sequence). This CDR3 is CASSTVTGFYGYTF. In DNA, the CDR3 is TGTGCCAGTAGTACTGTTACAGGGTTTTATGGCTACACCTTC.

J is TRBJ1-5 and V is TRBV6-2 or TRBV6-3; D ambiguous. Germline CDR1 reads MNHEY; CDR2 reads SVGEGT. The CDR3 runs to 16 residues. The germline V and J ends were trimmed by 0 bases and 2 bases, with 11 bases remaining between them. The CDR3 DNA is TGTGCCAGCAGTTACTCGCCGAGTATGGGCAATCAGCCCCAGCATTTT. This encodes CASSYSPSMGNQPQHF.

CDR3 nucleotides: TGTGCCAGCAGCTTAGGGAACAGCTTCTCTGGAAACACCATATATTTT. It yields the protein CASSLGNSFSGNTIYF. This chain uses TRBV7-2 with TRBJ1-3; D gene uncertain. CDR1 SGHTA and CDR2 FQGNSA come from the germline V gene. The CDR3 is 16 amino acids. V was shortened by 1 base and J by 0 bases, with 10 bases between the two germline ends.

The rearrangement joins TRBV2 to TRBJ2-2; TRBD1 matches at 7 bases. CDR1 is SNHLY and CDR2 is FYNNEI in the germline V gene. Trimming at V came to 5 bases and at J to 1 base, leaving 4 bases not matched to a gene. The CDR3 has 15 amino acids. The CDR3 loop is CASSRQGGNTGELFF. Here the CDR3 DNA reads TGTGCCAGCAGTCGACAGGGTGGGAACACCGGGGAGCTGTTTTTT.

The chain is built from TRBV6-2 or TRBV6-3 and TRBJ1-5; 8 positions agree with TRBD1. With V trimmed by 6 bases and J by 1 base, 11 bases remained unmatched. CDR1 and CDR2 from the germline V gene are MNHEY and SVGEGT. The CDR3 is 17 residues long. In nucleotides, the CDR3 is TGTGCCAGCAGCCCTGGACAGGGTAGTCGGAGCAATCAGCCCCAGCATTTT. This sequence encodes CASSPGQGSRSNQPQHF.

The V call is TRBV2, the J call TRBJ1-2, with D hard to call. The V end was cut by 8 bases, the J end by 3 bases, with 13 bases between. Looked up from germline, CDR1 is SNHLY and CDR2 is FYNNEI. This CDR3 contains 13 residues. The CDR3 region has the DNA TGTGCCAGCTTTCCCTGGACCTACTATGGCTACACCTTC. Residues: CASFPWTYYGYTF.